This T cell receptor (beta chain) was identified in a study of cytomegalovirus exposure and HLA in healthy donors. Findings and caveats of the study: Most of the TCR beta V segments (in an earlier analysis) were productive either about 87% or about 30% of the time.

A remark on this clone: Its antigen is currently unknown.

The PCR was carried out with 60 Vbeta primers and 13 Jbeta primers. Method: immunoSEQ multiplex PCR; TCRdb's copy keeps in-frame clones and lacks some. This table holds about 100,000 clones, about 80% found once. The CDR3 sequence is 12 residues long. Germline assignment: CDR1 SQVTM and CDR2 ANQGSEA. V was trimmed by 7 bases and J by 1 base, leaving 10 bases between them. Healthy bone marrow donors supplied every sample. This receptor was taken from a woman in her fifties or sixties in good health and CMV-seronegative. The material sequenced was PBMCs. This rearrangement joins TRBV29-1 to TRBJ1-1; D perhaps matches TRBD1 (5 bases). The CDR3: CSARQTNTEAFF. Here the CDR3 DNA reads TGCAGCGCCAGACAGACGAACACTGAAGCTTTCTTT.